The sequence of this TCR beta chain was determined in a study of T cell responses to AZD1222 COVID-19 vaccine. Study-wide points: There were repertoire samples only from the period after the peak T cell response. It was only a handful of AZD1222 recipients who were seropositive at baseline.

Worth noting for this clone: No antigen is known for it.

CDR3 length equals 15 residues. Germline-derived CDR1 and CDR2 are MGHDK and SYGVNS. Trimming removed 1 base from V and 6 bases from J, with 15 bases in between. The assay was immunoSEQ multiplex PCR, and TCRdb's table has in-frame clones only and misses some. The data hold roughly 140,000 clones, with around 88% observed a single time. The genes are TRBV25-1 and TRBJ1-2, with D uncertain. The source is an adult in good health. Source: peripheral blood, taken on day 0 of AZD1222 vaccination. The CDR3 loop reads CASSELGAALDGYTF. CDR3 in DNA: TGTGCCAGCAGTGAATTGGGAGCGGCCTTAGATGGCTACACCTTC.